This TCR beta chain comes out of a study of CD8+ T cells in alopecia areata. The CDR3 covers 14 residues. Germline values: CDR1 LGHNA, CDR2 YNFKEQ. J lost 5 bases, V lost 3 bases, and 7 bases had no gene match. Extracted from the samples, RNA was reverse transcribed into cDNA to serve as the sequencing template. Sequenced by immunoSEQ multiplex PCR; TCRdb stores in-frame clones only, minus some. The repertoire consists of about 250,000 clones, with about 62% occurring once and the leading ten covering more than 0.85%. As for treatment: oral pan-JAK inhibitor, 5-10 mg twice daily. The specimen comprised CD4+ T cells sorted from blood, sampled around week 54, from a patient treated with tofacitinib. The receptor comes from a human donor with alopecia areata. The chain carries TRBV4-2 and TRBJ2-7; 7 nucleotides line up with TRBD1. The CDR3 reads CASSQVEGADEQYF. Written as DNA, the CDR3 is TGTGCCAGCAGCCAGGTCGAGGGGGCGGACGAGCAGTACTTC.